These 32 T cell receptor beta chains were sequenced from one sample in a study of shared clonotypes between healthy human individuals (dated by TCRdb to about 2020). Library preparation employed the immunoSEQ multiplex PCR assay. TCRdb provides this immuneACCESS table in a form limited to in-frame rearrangements. Some clones are lacking; in checked studies, under half of them reflect an unresolved V gene, and why the rest are absent is not known. Here the sample has 2 million to 3 million clones; over 85% occur a single time. The ten largest account for 0.14% of the sample. Sequencing was performed on naive CD4+ T cells sorted from blood. The sample's cell subset or site, from its label and the paper: CD45RA+ positively selected. The source is a man aged 18 to 29 in good health.

This clone was recorded only once. CDR3 amino acids: CASSLVAGGFSQPQHF. The CDR3 region has the DNA TGTGCCAGCAGCTTAGTCGCAGGGGGCTTCAGTCAGCCCCAGCATTTT. The gene calls are TRBV7-2 and TRBJ1-5; 8 nucleotides align to TRBD1. Per germline, CDR1 SGHTA and CDR2 FQGNSA. The V segment lost 1 base and the J segment 6 bases; nucleotides outside the gene matches: 8. This CDR3 region has 16 residues. The full variable domain, its missing parts supplied by reference TRBV7-2 and TRBJ1-5, is GAGVSQSPSNKVTEKGKDVELRCDPISGHTALYWYRQSLGQGLEFLIYFQGNSAPDKSGLPSDRFSAERTGGSVSTLTIQRTQQEDSAVYLCASSLVAGGFSQPQHFGDGTRLSIL.

This rearrangement joins TRBV4-1 to TRBJ2-3, with 10 bases that match TRBD1. With V trimmed by 0 bases and J by 4 bases, 4 bases remained unmatched. Germline lookup yields CDR1 MGHRA and CDR2 YSYEKL. This CDR3 spans 16 amino acids. The chain's CDR3 is CASSQDGTGEADTQYF. In nucleotides, the CDR3 is TGCGCCAGCAGCCAAGACGGGACAGGGGAGGCAGATACGCAGTATTTT.

This chain uses TRBV11-2 with TRBJ2-7, with 7 bases identical to TRBD1. The V gene end was trimmed by 1 base and the J gene end by 12 bases; junction bases not matched to a gene: 9. CDR3 length equals 13 residues. Germline V lookup: CDR1 SGHAT, CDR2 FQNNGV. CDR3 amino acids: CASSLGVVGQAYF. DNA of the CDR3: TGTGCCAGCAGCTTAGGCGTAGTTGGACAGGCGTACTTC.

The rearrangement joins TRBV7-8 to TRBJ2-5, with D possibly matching TRBD1 (5 bases). Per germline, CDR1 SGHVS and CDR2 FQNEAQ. V was trimmed by 4 bases and J by 5 bases, leaving 17 bases between them. CDR3 size: 15 residues. As DNA, the CDR3 is TGTGCCAGCAGCTACCCCTTCCCAGGGATGGAGACCCAGTACTTC. This codes for CASSYPFPGMETQYF.

This chain uses TRBV11-2 with TRBJ1-2; 9 bases agree with TRBD1. Germline V gene data show CDR1 as SGHAT and CDR2 as FQNNGV. V lost 4 bases, J lost 7 bases, and 4 bases stayed unmatched. The CDR3 is 13 residues long. In DNA, the CDR3 is TGTGCCAGCAGCTACAGGGGGCTTGGTGGCTACACCTTC. Protein product: CASSYRGLGGYTF.

This rearrangement joins TRBV2 to TRBJ2-2; a possible D gene is TRBD2 (6 bases). V was clipped by 5 bases and J by 0 bases, with 13 bases between them. From germline, CDR1 is SNHLY and CDR2 FYNNEI. The CDR3 is made up of 16 amino acids. The DNA of the CDR3 is TGTGCCAGCAGTATAGGGACTGAAGCGAACACCGGGGAGCTGTTTTTT. Protein product: CASSIGTEANTGELFF.

This rearrangement joins TRBV6-1 to TRBJ2-1; TRBD1 matches 8 bases. The CDR3 consists of 15 residues. Germline trimming cut 6 bases from V and 8 bases from J; bases unmatched to any gene: 12. From germline, CDR1 is MNHNS and CDR2 SASEGT. The CDR3 sequence: CASRIAGGAVHEQFF. CDR3 nucleotides: TGTGCCAGCAGGATTGCAGGGGGCGCGGTTCATGAGCAGTTCTTC.

This chain uses TRBV10-1 with TRBJ1-1; 10 bases line up with TRBD1. J was trimmed by 7 bases and V by 8 bases; bases with no gene match: 4. There are 12 residues in the CDR3. The germline gives CDR1 WNHNN, CDR2 SYGVQD (reference sequence). CDR3 DNA: TGCGCCAGCTGCAGGACAGGGGGTGAAGCTTTCTTT. Encoded protein: CASCRTGGEAFF.

The chain carries TRBV19 and TRBJ2-5; TRBD2 agrees at 9 bases. Germline V gene sequence: CDR1 LNHDA, CDR2 SQIVND (reference sequence). The CDR3 spans 15 residues. Germline trimming cut 5 bases from V and 5 bases from J; bases unmatched to any gene: 9. The CDR3: CASSSRLAVHETQYF. DNA of the CDR3: TGTGCCAGTAGTTCGAGACTAGCGGTCCATGAGACCCAGTACTTC. Full variable domain (rest looked up from reference TRBV19 and TRBJ2-5): DGGITQSPKYLFRKEGQNVTLSCEQNLNHDAMYWYRQDPGQGLRLIYYSQIVNDFQKGDIAEGYSVSREKKESFPLTVTSAQKNPTAFYLCASSSRLAVHETQYFGPGTRLLVL.

The chain recombines TRBV7-2 with TRBJ2-1; no reliable D call. The CDR3 is 11 amino acids. CDR1 and CDR2 (germline): SGHTA, FQGNSA. V gave up 6 bases and J gave up 3 bases, with 3 bases separating them. The CDR3 DNA is TGTGCCAGCAGATACTACAATGAGCAGTTCTTC. Translation gives CASRYYNEQFF.

This chain connects TRBV18 to TRBJ1-2, with 12 positions matching TRBD1. CDR1 is KGHSH, CDR2 LQKENI, per germline. This CDR3 is 16 amino acids long. V dropped 3 bases and J dropped 4; count of bases not matched to a gene: 6. The CDR3 here is CASSPPGQGAIYGYTF. The CDR3 DNA reads as TGTGCCAGCTCACCCCCGGGACAGGGGGCTATCTATGGCTACACCTTC.

The rearrangement links TRBV5-1 to TRBJ2-5, with TRBD1 as a possible D gene (5 bases). CDR3 length equals 16 residues. Germline V lookup: CDR1 SGHRS, CDR2 YFSETQ. Trimming left V 4 bases short and J 2 bases short, with 18 bases between. CDR3 in DNA: TGCGCCAGCAGCGCCGCCAGTACTGGGGCACAAGAGACCCAGTACTTC. Protein product: CASSAASTGAQETQYF. The entire variable domain, with the rest obtained from reference TRBV5-1 and TRBJ2-5, is as follows: KAGVTQTPRYLIKTRGQQVTLSCSPISGHRSVSWYQQTPGQGLQFLFEYFSETQRNKGNFPGRFSGRQFSNSRSEMNVSTLELGDSALYLCASSAASTGAQETQYFGPGTRLLVL.

The chain employs TRBV6-6 and TRBJ1-1; D is uncertain. Germline V gene lookup returns CDR1 MNHNY and CDR2 SVGAGI (reference sequence). The CDR3 covers 14 residues. V shed 6 bases and J shed 4 bases, with 15 bases lying between them. The CDR3 sequence: CASRTDAVGTEAFF. CDR3 nucleotide sequence: TGTGCCAGCAGGACTGACGCGGTGGGCACTGAAGCTTTCTTT.

The chain joins TRBV18 to TRBJ2-7; the match to TRBD1 covers 7 bases. CDR3 length equals 15 residues. Trimming cost V 6 bases and J 5 bases; bases outside gene matches: 13. Germline CDR1 KGHSH, CDR2 LQKENI. The CDR3 reads CASSQRQGWSNEQYF. CDR3 coding DNA: TGTGCCAGCTCTCAAAGACAGGGTTGGTCTAACGAGCAGTACTTC.

The V call is TRBV21-1, the J call TRBJ2-3; the table names TRBD2, a call not compared with the DNA. TRBV21-1 is reported as a pseudogene. This CDR3 has 12 residues. CDR3 region: CSPAGIKDTQYF. The CDR3 DNA sequence: TGTTCCCCAGCGGGAATTAAAGATACGCAGTATTTT.

J is TRBJ2-1 and V is TRBV10-1; D is perhaps TRBD1 (6 bases). V lost 3 bases to trimming and J lost 8 bases, with 8 bases between them. Germline assignment: CDR1 WNHNN and CDR2 SYGVQD (reference sequence). This CDR3 has 12 amino acids. CDR3 sequence reads: CASSDRGDEQFF. For the CDR3, the DNA is TGCGCCAGCAGTGACAGGGGAGATGAGCAGTTCTTC.

The J gene is TRBJ2-5, the V gene TRBV30; D remains unclear. Trimming pared 2 bases from V and 5 bases from J, leaving 9 bases between. The CDR3 extends over 12 amino acids. CDR1 GTSNPN and CDR2 SVGIG come from the germline V gene (reference sequence). Here the CDR3 reads CAWSTREETQYF. As DNA, the CDR3 is TGTGCCTGGAGTACGAGAGAGGAGACCCAGTACTTC.

This chain uses TRBV6-6 with TRBJ1-3; the D is unclear. The CDR3 contains 12 residues. CDR1 and CDR2 (germline): MNHNY, SVGAGI (reference sequence). V was clipped by 11 bases and J by 0 bases, with 8 bases between them. The CDR3 region has the DNA TGTGCCGCGTCGGGCTCTGGAAACACCATATATTTT. Protein sequence: CAASGSGNTIYF.

The chain employs TRBV11-2 and TRBJ2-3, with D tentatively TRBD2 (6 bases). Looked up from germline, CDR1 is SGHAT and CDR2 is FQNNGV. The ends were cut back, 5 bases at V and 1 base at J, with 13 bases in the middle. The CDR3 is 15 residues long. The CDR3 is CASSRSWGGTDTQYF. As DNA, the CDR3 is TGTGCCAGCAGCCGCTCTTGGGGGGGCACAGATACGCAGTATTTT.

This chain joins TRBV6-1 and TRBJ1-1; D is unclear. The CDR3 extends over 10 amino acids. Germline V CDR1 and CDR2: MNHNS, SASEGT. Trimming cost V 5 bases and J 7 bases, with 5 bases left between them. The CDR3, as DNA: TGTGCCAGCAGTCCCGGTGAAGCTTTCTTT. Protein product: CASSPGEAFF.

V is TRBV10-1 and J is TRBJ2-3, with 10 bases lining up with TRBD1. Germline CDR1 WNHNN, CDR2 SYGVQD (reference sequence). There are 16 residues in the CDR3. J was trimmed by 3 bases and V by 2 bases; bases with no gene match: 5. CDR3 protein: CASSETGQGKTDTQYF. The DNA for the CDR3 is TGCGCCAGCAGTGAGACGGGACAGGGGAAGACAGATACGCAGTATTTT.

CDR3 nucleotide sequence: TGCGCCAGCAGCTTGGATAGGACAGCTGGAAACACCATATATTTT. This encodes CASSLDRTAGNTIYF. The V and J genes are TRBV5-1 and TRBJ1-3; a weak D match, TRBD1 (6 bases). The CDR3 is 15 amino acids. From germline, CDR1 is SGHRS and CDR2 YFSETQ. V dropped 0 bases and J dropped 2 bases, with 9 bases sitting between them.

The rearrangement uses TRBV19 and TRBJ2-1, with 7 nucleotides matching TRBD2. This CDR3 spans 16 amino acids. CDR1 and CDR2 (germline): LNHDA, SQIVND (reference sequence). V gave up 2 bases and J gave up 4 bases; unmatched junction bases: 8. The CDR3 sequence is CASSILGGDGYNEQFF. CDR3 DNA sequence: TGTGCCAGTAGTATATTGGGGGGGGACGGATACAATGAGCAGTTCTTC.

This chain links TRBV27 with TRBJ2-1; D unresolved. The CDR3 spans 15 residues. Germline CDR1 MNHEY, CDR2 SMNVEV (reference sequence). Trimming removed 6 bases from V and 1 base from J, with 13 bases in between. The CDR3 DNA follows: TGTGCCAGCAGGCCACAGAGACTTTCCTACAATGAGCAGTTCTTC. Translated, it gives CASRPQRLSYNEQFF.

With respect to this clone: The same CDR3 also results from other DNA sequences found in this sample. This chain links TRBV5-4 with TRBJ2-7, with 9 positions matching TRBD1. CDR3 length: 15 residues. Trimming at V came to 4 bases and at J to 4 bases, leaving 9 bases not matched to a gene. Germline lookup yields CDR1 SGHNT and CDR2 YYREEE (reference sequence). CDR3 residues: CASSLGGTGSYEQYF. CDR3 DNA sequence: TGTGCCAGCAGCCTAGGCGGGACAGGGTCATACGAGCAGTACTTC.

This chain joins TRBV12-5 and TRBJ2-7; 7 nucleotides agree with TRBD1. The CDR3 contains 14 residues. Germline V gene sequence: CDR1 LGHNT, CDR2 FRNRAP. Trimming cost V 4 bases and J 0 bases; bases outside gene matches: 3. CDR3 nucleotide sequence: TGTGCTAGTGGTTCACAGGGGAGCTCCTACGAGCAGTACTTC. It encodes CASGSQGSSYEQYF. The full variable domain, completed using reference TRBV12-5 and TRBJ2-7, is DARVTQTPRHKVTEMGQEVTMRCQPILGHNTVFWYRQTMMQGLELLAYFRNRAPLDDSGMPKDRFSAEMPDATLATLKIQPSEPRDSAVYFCASGSQGSSYEQYFGPGTRLTVT.

V gene TRBV10-3 combines with J gene TRBJ1-6, with D maybe TRBD1 (5 bases). The CDR3 runs to 17 residues. Trimming took off 3 bases at V and 6 bases at J, with 18 bases between the two ends. Germline CDR1 is ENHRY and CDR2 is SYGVKD. This CDR3 reads CAISDFTGGRINSPLHF. The CDR3, as DNA: TGTGCCATCAGTGACTTCACCGGGGGACGGATTAATTCACCCCTCCACTTT.

This clone was found once. At one of its ends the junction is not consistent with the germline gene, which may arise from a read error. CDR3 sequence: CSARASGREFF. The CDR3 bases are TGCAGTGCCAGAGCTAGCGGGAGGGAGTTCTTC. V and J are TRBV20-1 and TRBJ2-1; 12 nucleotides align to TRBD2. The CDR3 has 11 amino acids. Germline CDR1 and CDR2: DFQATT and SNEGSKA (reference sequence).

The chain is built from TRBV6-1 and TRBJ2-7; D possibly corresponds to TRBD2 (5 bases). The ends were cut back, 6 bases at V and 6 bases at J, with 18 bases in the middle. The CDR3 runs 14 residues. From germline, CDR1 is MNHNS and CDR2 SASEGT. CDR3 DNA: TGTGCCAGCAGCTACAACGAGGGCTCAGGCGAGCAGTACTTC. Protein sequence: CASSYNEGSGEQYF.

This clone has only one observation. This chain connects TRBV7-6 to TRBJ1-4; D remains ambiguous. Trimming stripped 0 bases from V and 5 bases from J, with 10 bases between. Germline CDR1 is SGHVS and CDR2 is FNYEAQ. This CDR3 has 15 amino acids. CDR3 sequence (DNA): TGTGCCAGCAGCTTAGCATCGGTACCCAATGAAAAACTGTTTTTT. This sequence encodes CASSLASVPNEKLFF.

V gene TRBV9 combines with J gene TRBJ2-2, with D uncertain. Germline assignment: CDR1 SGDLS and CDR2 YYNGEE. Deletions cut 5 bases from V and 0 bases from J, with 8 bases between. The CDR3 loop spans 14 amino acids. The CDR3 spells CASSQRTNTGELFF. The CDR3 bases are TGTGCCAGCAGTCAGAGAACGAACACCGGGGAGCTGTTTTTT.

Regarding this clone: Other DNA sequences in the same sample also yield this CDR3. This chain links TRBV18 with TRBJ2-6, with 8 positions matching TRBD1. Germline assignment: CDR1 KGHSH and CDR2 LQKENI. The V and J ends lost 2 bases and 0 bases, in that order; junction bases with no gene match: 3. The CDR3 contains 17 residues. In DNA, the CDR3 is TGTGCCAGCTCACCAGGAACAGGGGGCTCTGGGGCCAACGTCCTGACTTTC. Translating gives CASSPGTGGSGANVLTF.